This T cell receptor (beta chain) was captured in a study of blood T cells in healthy people across ages. Notes on the study in general: Any conclusive comparison of naive versus antigen-experienced cells was prevented by using unsorted PBMCs. Long-lived donors had more naive CD4+ cells and higher diversity than aged donors.

With respect to this clonotype: Its antigen is not known.

The CDR3 runs 14 residues. V was cut by 10 bases and J by 4 bases, with 16 bases left in between. Germline-derived CDR1 and CDR2 are ENHRY and SYGVKD. Through a sample-barcoded 5' primer and a J-beta primer mix, a second PCR was run for roughly 6 to 11 cycles. Each CDR3 protein gets one entry after TCRdb re-called the 5' RACE reads with MiXCR. Here the sample spans roughly 680,000 distinct CDR3 sequences, approximately 50% being singletons. Sequenced sample: blood. The TCR originated in a woman aged 55-70 years in good health. This chain joins TRBV10-3 and TRBJ1-4; D may be TRBD1 (5 bases). In DNA form, the CDR3 reads TGTGCCACCAAACTGGGACGGGATAATGAAAAACTGTTTTTT. The encoded protein is CATKLGRDNEKLFF.